The rows below give T cell receptor beta chains drawn from one sample of a study of tumor and adjacent non-tumor tissue in lung cancer. TCRdb independently ran MiXCR on the multiplex PCR reads; one entry per CDR3 protein. The table records tens of thousands of distinct CDR3 sequences, roughly 72% of them present only once. The sequenced sample was lung tumor tissue. Every receptor here comes from a woman aged 40 to 50 with non-small cell lung cancer. Each CDR3 is given with its conserved first and last residue. A D gene is named only where the DNA matches it firmly. The listing skips clone size in some rows; elsewhere it reads once, few, many or a size class.

v_gene,j_gene,d_gene,abundance,CDR3aa,CDR3nt
TRBV11-2,TRBJ2-3,TRBD2,.,CASRPPIAGGTNMQYF,TGTGCCAGCAGGCCTCCTATAGCGGGGGGCACAAATATGCAGTATTTC
TRBV7-9,TRBJ2-5,.,many,CASSLLGGQETQYF,TGTGCCAGCAGCTTATTGGGCGGACAAGAGACCCAGTACTTC
TRBV6-2/TRBV6-3,TRBJ1-6,.,.,CASRSRQDPSHLHF,TGTGCCAGCAGGTCGAGACAGGATCCCTCACATCTCCACTTT
TRBV20-1,TRBJ2-1,TRBD2,.,CIARDHYRVEAGVSYNEQFF,TGCATTGCTAGAGATCATTACAGGGTGGAAGCGGGAGTGTCCTACAATGAGCAGTTCTTC
TRBV6-2/TRBV6-3,TRBJ1-1,TRBD1,.,CASSYGAGGTEAFF,TGTGCCAGCAGTTACGGGGCAGGGGGCACCGAAGCTTTCTTT
TRBV4-1,TRBJ1-6,.,.,CASSQLGPSGNPPLHF,TGCGCCAGCAGCCAATTAGGTCCAAGTGGTAATCCACCCCTCCACTTT
TRBV6-2/TRBV6-3,TRBJ2-3,.,.,CASSSYDAAADTHYF,TGTGCCAGCTCCTCATATGACGCCGCGGCAGATACGCACTATTTT
TRBV20-1,TRBJ1-1,.,.,CSARFGEWMNTEAFF,TGCAGTGCTAGGTTTGGGGAGTGGATGAACACTGAAGCTTTCTTT
TRBV5-1,TRBJ1-1,TRBD1,many,CASSPGQGKAEAFF,TGCGCCAGCAGCCCGGGACAGGGGAAGGCTGAAGCTTTCTTT
TRBV20-1,TRBJ2-4,TRBD2,many,CSARDPASGGKNIQYF,TGCAGTGCTAGAGATCCGGCTAGCGGGGGGAAAAACATTCAGTACTTC
TRBV6-1,TRBJ2-7,TRBD2,.,CARTASGGPLEQYF,TGTGCCAGGACAGCTAGCGGGGGGCCCCTCGAGCAGTACTTC
TRBV10-2,TRBJ2-3,TRBD2,.,CTSRLTSSGLTDTQYF,TGTACCAGCAGATTGACGTCTAGCGGCCTCACAGATACGCAGTATTTT
TRBV28,TRBJ2-7,TRBD2,.,CASSLQPGTSADLSYEQYF,TGTGCCAGCAGTTTGCAGCCCGGGACTAGCGCCGATCTCTCCTACGAGCAGTACTTC
TRBV6-2/TRBV6-3,TRBJ1-1,TRBD1,.,CASSLAGQGQGTEAFF,TGTGCCAGCAGCCTCGCGGGACAGGGACAGGGGACTGAAGCCTTCTTT
TRBV11-1,TRBJ1-4,.,.,CASSLDYKIGTEKLFF,TGTGCCAGTAGCTTAGACTACAAGATAGGAACCGAAAAACTGTTTTTT
TRBV20-1,TRBJ2-7,TRBD2,.,CSANSGTSGHEQYF,TGCAGTGCTAACAGCGGGACTAGCGGCCACGAGCAGTACTTC
TRBV6-1,TRBJ1-6,TRBD1,.,CAGSDRGNSPLYF,TGTGCCGGGTCGGACAGGGGAAATTCACCCCTCTACTTT
TRBV12-3/TRBV12-4,TRBJ1-1,TRBD1,.,CVSSGGQNIEAFF,TGTGTCAGCAGTGGGGGACAGAACATTGAAGCTTTCTTT
TRBV11-3,TRBJ2-5,.,.,CGSSFLRGQETQYF,TGCGGCAGCAGCTTCCTACGGGGCCAAGAGACCCAGTATTTC
TRBV10-3,TRBJ1-1,.,.,CAASRQENVEAFF,TGTGCCGCCTCTAGGCAGGAGAACGTTGAAGCTTTCTTT
TRBV11-2,TRBJ1-2,TRBD1,.,CASSFGTGLWGGYTF,TGTGCCAGCAGCTTCGGGACAGGTTTGTGGGGCGGTTACACCTTC
TRBV11-2,TRBJ2-7,TRBD2,.,CACSLMGTSGSEQYF,TGTGCCTGCAGTTTAATGGGAACTAGCGGTTCCGAGCAGTACTTC
TRBV20-1,TRBJ1-1,TRBD1,few,CSAWIRDRAEAFF,TGCAGTGCTTGGATCCGGGACAGGGCTGAAGCTTTCTTT
TRBV4-1,TRBJ2-7,TRBD1,.,CASSRGTGGRYEQYF,TGCGCCAGCAGCCGAGGGACAGGGGGTCGTTACGAGCAGTACTTC
TRBV28,TRBJ2-7,TRBD2,.,CASSSGLAQSYDQYF,TGTGCCAGCAGTTCGGGACTAGCCCAGTCCTACGATCAGTACTTC
TRBV12-3/TRBV12-4,TRBJ2-5,.,.,CDSSQRQETQYF,TGTGACAGCAGTCAACGACAAGAGACCCAGTACTTC
TRBV11-3,TRBJ2-1,.,.,CARSPPTGSSYNEQFF,TGTGCCAGGAGCCCCCCCACAGGGAGCTCTTACAATGAGCAGTTCTTC
TRBV5-4,TRBJ2-2,TRBD1,many,CASSKKPLNRGGTGELFF,TGTGCCAGCAGCAAAAAACCTCTGAACAGGGGCGGGACCGGGGAGCTGTTTTTT
TRBV5-1,TRBJ2-5,TRBD1,.,CASSPDRARETQYF,TGCGCCAGCAGCCCTGACAGGGCAAGAGAGACCCAGTACTTC
TRBV11-2,TRBJ2-3,.,.,CASSHLSAVDTQCF,TGTGCCAGCAGCCATCTAAGCGCGGTAGATACGCAGTGCTTT
TRBV29-1,TRBJ2-1,TRBD2,once,CSTGSGGGQFF,TGCAGCACGGGTAGCGGGGGTGGGCAGTTCTTC
TRBV4-1,TRBJ2-7,.,.,CASSLLPIYEQYF,TGCGCTAGCAGCCTGTTGCCCATTTACGAGCAGTACTTC
TRBV6-6,TRBJ1-5,.,many,CASRQPGDNQPQHF,TGTGCCAGCAGACAACCGGGAGACAATCAGCCCCAGCATTTT
TRBV5-4,TRBJ2-1,.,.,CASSRGTANEQFF,TGTGCCAGCAGCCGTGGGACTGCCAATGAGCAGTTCTTC
TRBV10-3,TRBJ2-3,TRBD2,many,CAIGLSGNADTQYF,TGTGCCATCGGACTTAGCGGGAACGCAGATACGCAGTATTTT
TRBV6-4,TRBJ2-1,TRBD2,.,CASSDSSGEYDEQFF,TGTGCCAGCAGTGACTCTAGCGGGGAGTACGATGAGCAGTTCTTC
TRBV6-6,TRBJ1-1,.,once,CASRRRRGHEAFF,TGTGCCAGCAGACGAAGGAGAGGGCATGAAGCTTTCTTT
TRBV28,TRBJ2-7,TRBD1,.,CASGLIVDRAYEQYF,TGTGCCAGCGGTCTGATCGTTGACAGGGCCTACGAGCAGTACTTC
TRBV11-2,TRBJ2-1,TRBD1,.,CASTSTGGNEHFF,TGTGCCAGCACCTCAACAGGGGGGAATGAGCATTTCTTC
TRBV19,TRBJ2-3,.,.,CASSFSPRRGFTDTQYF,TGTGCCAGTAGTTTCAGTCCCCGGAGGGGTTTCACGGATACGCAGTATTTT
TRBV11-3,TRBJ2-7,TRBD2,.,CASNSRTSGGAELYF,TGTGCCAGCAACTCCAGGACTAGCGGGGGGGCCGAGTTGTATTTC
TRBV29-1,TRBJ2-1,.,.,CSVEDHDRNSYNEQFF,TGTAGCGTTGAAGACCACGACAGAAACTCCTACAATGAGCAGTTCTTC
TRBV30,TRBJ2-7,.,.,CAWSGTGYDEYF,TGTGCCTGGTCCGGGACTGGCTACGACGAGTACTTC
TRBV11-2,TRBJ1-2,TRBD1,.,CTGSLPQGAYGHTF,TGTACCGGCAGCTTGCCTCAGGGGGCCTATGGCCACACCTTC
TRBV7-8,TRBJ2-5,.,.,CGSSLEIASYHETQYF,TGTGGCAGCAGCCTAGAGATAGCTAGCTACCATGAGACCCAGTACTTC
TRBV20-1,TRBJ2-1,TRBD2,.,CSAHLLAVPYNEQFF,TGCAGTGCCCACCTCCTAGCGGTTCCGTACAATGAGCAGTTCTTC
TRBV29-1,TRBJ1-2,.,.,CSVEGTAWSYGYTF,TGCAGCGTTGAAGGGACGGCTTGGAGTTATGGCTACACATTC
TRBV10-3,TRBJ2-3,.,.,CAIGESEEGDTEYF,TGTGCCATCGGTGAGTCGGAGGAGGGAGATACGGAGTATTTT
TRBV11-2,TRBJ2-7,.,once,CVSSLVSDSYEHYF,TGTGTCAGCAGCTTAGTCTCAGACTCCTACGAGCACTACTTC
TRBV6-1,TRBJ1-1,.,many,CASTNPPNSEAFF,TGTGCCAGCACCAATCCACCAAATAGCGAAGCTTTCTTT
TRBV20-1,TRBJ1-1,.,once,CSAAKRGSEAFF,TGCAGTGCCGCCAAGCGGGGTTCTGAAGCTTTCTTT
TRBV11-3,TRBJ2-7,.,.,CANSPGEGSYDQYF,TGTGCCAACAGCCCCGGAGAGGGTTCCTACGACCAGTACTTC
TRBV20-1,TRBJ1-1,.,many,CSARVRGENTEAFF,TGCAGTGCTAGAGTAAGGGGGGAGAACACTGAAGCTTTCTTT